Given below is one T cell receptor beta chain in context. The sample originates from a study of blood T cell repertoires in COVID-19. Study details: Sources were T cells, B-cell-depleted T cells, or PBMCs; the material itself was cDNA or gDNA.

Original data processing: Scientists estimated how many nucleated cells there were by amplifying reference gene primers. Sequencing used immunoSEQ multiplex PCR; TCRdb keeps in-frame clones, though not all of them. That table furnishes V, J and clone size, whereas the DNA furnished D and trimming. This repertoire shows about 110,000 clones, 84% found once; its top ten account for roughly 7.9%. CDR1 and CDR2 (germline): SGHAT, FQNNGV. The CDR3 loop spans 14 amino acids. Between the trimmed V and J ends, which lost 3 bases and 3 bases, there was a span of 10 bases. V is TRBV11-2 and J is TRBJ2-3, with TRBD2 as a possible D gene (6 bases). The sample comprised peripheral blood. The receptor was isolated from an elderly woman with active or convalescent COVID-19. The CDR3 DNA sequence: TGTGCCAGCAGCTTCTGGCGGGGAACAGATACGCAGTATTTT. Amino acids: CASSFWRGTDTQYF.